This T cell receptor (beta chain) stems from a study of OX40 agonist ivuxolimab in advanced cancers. Study-wide background: Three patients showed partial responses: one hepatocellular carcinoma and two cutaneous melanoma cases.

Germline V gene sequence: CDR1 SGHVS, CDR2 FNYEAQ. The CDR3 length is 14 residues. Trimming cost V 3 bases and J 9 bases, with 14 bases left between them. The data were produced by immunoSEQ multiplex PCR, yet TCRdb's version contains in-frame clones alone and is incomplete. Of about 60,000 clones listed, 70% to 90% are singletons. The material was CD4+ or CD8+ T cells sorted from blood, obtained in a trial of the OX40 agonist ivuxolimab. The V gene is TRBV7-6, the J gene TRBJ2-2, with a possible D match to TRBD1 (6 bases). The TCR sequence derives from an adult with an advanced solid tumor such as melanoma, head and neck, liver or kidney cancer. This CDR3 is CASSLDLGARELFF. The CDR3 nucleotides read TGTGCCAGCAGCTTGGATTTGGGGGCGCGGGAGCTGTTTTTT.